This T cell receptor (beta chain) was recovered during a study of blood T cell repertoires in COVID-19. Looking at the study overall: COVID-19 samples collected from the United States, Italy and Spain covered acute and convalescent phases.

The protocol was immunoSEQ multiplex PCR, while the TCRdb copy is restricted to in-frame clones and leaves out a portion. The data hold roughly 81,000 clones, with around nine tenths observed a single time. CDR3 size: 15 residues. CDR1 and CDR2 (germline): MNHNS, SASEGT. With 1 base clipped from V and 7 bases from J, the junction kept 7 bases outside the gene matches. The chain combines TRBV6-1 with TRBJ1-2, with TRBD1 matching over 9 bases. The source of this sequence is a man in his forties or fifties with acute or convalescent COVID-19. The sample taken for sequencing was peripheral blood. CDR3 residues: CASSEDTGGAVGYTF. In nucleotides, the CDR3 is TGTGCCAGCAGTGAAGATACAGGGGGCGCGGTTGGCTACACCTTC.